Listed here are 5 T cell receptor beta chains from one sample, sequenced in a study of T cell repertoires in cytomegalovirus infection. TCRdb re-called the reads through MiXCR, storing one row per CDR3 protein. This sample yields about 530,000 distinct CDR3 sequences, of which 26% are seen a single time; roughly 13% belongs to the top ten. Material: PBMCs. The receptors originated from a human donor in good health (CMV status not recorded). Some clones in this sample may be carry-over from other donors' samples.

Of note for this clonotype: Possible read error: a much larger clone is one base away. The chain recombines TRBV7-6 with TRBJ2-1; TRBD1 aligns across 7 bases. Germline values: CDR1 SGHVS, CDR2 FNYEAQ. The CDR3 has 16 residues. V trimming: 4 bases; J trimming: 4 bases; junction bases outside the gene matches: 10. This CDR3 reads CASSSVAKTGYNEQFF. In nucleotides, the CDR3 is TGTGCCAGCAGCTCAGTTGCCAAGACAGGGTACAATGAGCAGTTCTTC. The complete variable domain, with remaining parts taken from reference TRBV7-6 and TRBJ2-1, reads GAGVSQSPRYKVTKRGQDVALRCDPISGHVSLYWYRQALGQGPEFLTYFNYEAQQDKSGLPNDRFSAERPEGSISTLTIQRTEQRDSAMYRCASSSVAKTGYNEQFFGPGTRLTVL.

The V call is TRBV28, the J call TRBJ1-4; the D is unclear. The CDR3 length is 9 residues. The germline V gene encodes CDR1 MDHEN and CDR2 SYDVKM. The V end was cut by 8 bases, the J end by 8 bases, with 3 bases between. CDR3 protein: CASGEKLFF. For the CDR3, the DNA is TGTGCCAGCGGCGAAAAACTGTTTTTT.

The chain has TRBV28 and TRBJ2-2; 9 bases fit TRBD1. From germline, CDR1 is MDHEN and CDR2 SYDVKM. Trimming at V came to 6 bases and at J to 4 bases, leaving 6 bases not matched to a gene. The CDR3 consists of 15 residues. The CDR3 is CASSPGTGTTGELFF. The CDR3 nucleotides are TGTGCCAGCAGCCCCGGGACAGGGACCACCGGGGAGCTGTTTTTT.

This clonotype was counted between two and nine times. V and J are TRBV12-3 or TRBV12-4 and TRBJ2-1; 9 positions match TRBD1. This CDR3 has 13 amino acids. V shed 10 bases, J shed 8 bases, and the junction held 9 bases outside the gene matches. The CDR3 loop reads CATKFRDRDEQFF. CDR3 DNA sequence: TGTGCCACCAAGTTTCGGGACAGGGATGAGCAGTTCTTC.

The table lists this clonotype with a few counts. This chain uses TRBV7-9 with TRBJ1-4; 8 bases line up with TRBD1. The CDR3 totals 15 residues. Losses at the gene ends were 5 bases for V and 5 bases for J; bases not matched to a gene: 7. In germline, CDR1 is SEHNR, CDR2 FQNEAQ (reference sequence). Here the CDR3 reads CASSHYRDRNEKLFF. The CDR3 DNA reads TGTGCCAGCAGCCATTACCGGGACAGGAATGAAAAACTGTTTTTT.